This T cell receptor beta chain was profiled in a study of beta chain features in type 1 diabetes. Study results and limitations: PCR, the amplification step, might favor shorter templates, equally in patients and controls. In all four CD4+ subsets, TCRB CDR3 length was significantly, moderately reduced in type 1 diabetes.

This clone has ten or more counts. Its antigen is unknown. Expressed TCRB transcripts got sequenced, as all isolated RNA was reverse transcribed. Repertoires were generated with immunoSEQ multiplex PCR, while TCRdb's copy carries only in-frame clones and drops some. The sample has roughly 130,000 clones, roughly 17% seen once; the top ten hold about 2.5%. V was clipped by 6 bases and J by 2 bases; unmatched bases: 9. Germline CDR1 is MGHDK and CDR2 is SYGVNS. The CDR3 is made up of 15 amino acids. The TCR was taken from a man in his thirties or forties with type 1 diabetes. Sequencing was performed on central memory CD4+ T cells from blood. V gene TRBV25-1 combines with J gene TRBJ2-5; 7 bases map to TRBD2. The CDR3 here is CASSRPGLTQETQYF. The CDR3 DNA follows: TGTGCCAGCAGCAGACCGGGACTAACTCAAGAGACCCAGTACTTC.